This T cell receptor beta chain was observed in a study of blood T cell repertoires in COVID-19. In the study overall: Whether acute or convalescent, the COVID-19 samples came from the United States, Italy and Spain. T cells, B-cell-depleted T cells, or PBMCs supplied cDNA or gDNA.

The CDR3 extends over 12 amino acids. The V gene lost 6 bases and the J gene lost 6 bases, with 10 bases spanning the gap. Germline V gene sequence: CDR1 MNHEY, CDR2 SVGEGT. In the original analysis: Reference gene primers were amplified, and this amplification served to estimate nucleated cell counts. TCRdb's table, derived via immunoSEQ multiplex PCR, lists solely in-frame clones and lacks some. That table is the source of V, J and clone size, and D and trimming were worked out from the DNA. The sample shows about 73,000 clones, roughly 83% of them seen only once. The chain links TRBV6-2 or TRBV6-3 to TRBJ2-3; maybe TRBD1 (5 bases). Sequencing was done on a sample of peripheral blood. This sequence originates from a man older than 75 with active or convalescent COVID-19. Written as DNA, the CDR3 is TGTGCCAGCAGCCCGTCAGGGGATACGCAGTATTTT. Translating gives CASSPSGDTQYF.